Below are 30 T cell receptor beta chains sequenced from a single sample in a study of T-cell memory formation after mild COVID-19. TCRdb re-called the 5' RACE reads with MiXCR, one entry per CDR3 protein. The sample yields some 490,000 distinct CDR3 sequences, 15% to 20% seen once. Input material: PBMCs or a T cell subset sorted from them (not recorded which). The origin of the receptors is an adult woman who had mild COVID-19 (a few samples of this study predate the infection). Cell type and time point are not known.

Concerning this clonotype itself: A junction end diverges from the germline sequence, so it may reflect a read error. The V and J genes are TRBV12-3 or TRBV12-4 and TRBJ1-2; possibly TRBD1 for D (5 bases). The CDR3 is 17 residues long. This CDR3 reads CASSLVGWGVRDYGYTF. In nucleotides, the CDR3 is TGTGCCAGCAGCTTAGTCGGGTGGGGGGTTAGGGACTATGGCTACACCTTC.

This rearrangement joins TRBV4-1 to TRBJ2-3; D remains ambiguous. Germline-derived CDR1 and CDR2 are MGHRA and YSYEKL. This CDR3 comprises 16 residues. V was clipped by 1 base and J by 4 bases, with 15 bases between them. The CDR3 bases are TGCGCCAGCAGCCAAGGGGCCAGGCCCCCCCCAGATACGCAGTATTTT. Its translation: CASSQGARPPPDTQYF.

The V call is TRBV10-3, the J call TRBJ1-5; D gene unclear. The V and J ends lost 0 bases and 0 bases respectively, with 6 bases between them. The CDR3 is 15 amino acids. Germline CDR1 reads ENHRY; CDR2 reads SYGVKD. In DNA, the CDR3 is TGTGCCATCAGTGAGTCAGGAGGTAGCAATCAGCCCCAGCATTTT. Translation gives CAISESGGSNQPQHF.

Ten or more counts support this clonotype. The DNA of the CDR3 is TGTGCCAGCAGCCACGTGGGCGGGGGGGAAGAGACCCAGTACTTC. Translated, it gives CASSHVGGGEETQYF. The V call is TRBV4-2, the J call TRBJ2-5; 9 nucleotides align to TRBD2. Germline assignment: CDR1 LGHNA and CDR2 YNFKEQ. V was pared by 3 bases and J by 3 bases, with 5 bases of the junction left unmatched. The CDR3 runs 15 residues.

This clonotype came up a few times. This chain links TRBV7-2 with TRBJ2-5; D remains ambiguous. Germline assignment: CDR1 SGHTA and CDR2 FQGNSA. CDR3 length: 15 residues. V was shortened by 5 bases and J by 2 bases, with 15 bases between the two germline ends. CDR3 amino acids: CASSPRRVQQETQYF. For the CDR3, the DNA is TGTGCCAGCAGCCCCAGGCGTGTTCAGCAAGAGACCCAGTACTTC.

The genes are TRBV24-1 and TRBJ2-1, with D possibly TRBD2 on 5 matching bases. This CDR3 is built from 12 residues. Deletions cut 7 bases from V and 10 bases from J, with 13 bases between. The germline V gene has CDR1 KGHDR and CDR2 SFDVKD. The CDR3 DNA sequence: TGTGCCACCAGCCACGGGGTAAAGGAGCAGTTCTTC. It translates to CATSHGVKEQFF.

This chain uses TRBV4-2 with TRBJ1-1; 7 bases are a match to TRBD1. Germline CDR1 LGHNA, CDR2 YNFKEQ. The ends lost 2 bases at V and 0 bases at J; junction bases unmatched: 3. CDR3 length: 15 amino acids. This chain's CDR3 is CASSQPGQLNTEAFF. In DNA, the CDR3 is TGTGCCAGCAGCCAACCGGGACAGTTGAACACTGAAGCTTTCTTT.

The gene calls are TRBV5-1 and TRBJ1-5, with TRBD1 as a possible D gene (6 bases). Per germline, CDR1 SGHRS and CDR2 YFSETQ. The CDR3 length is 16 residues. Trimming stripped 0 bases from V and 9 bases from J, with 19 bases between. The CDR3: CASSLAPTGDMGPQHF. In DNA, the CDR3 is TGCGCCAGCAGCTTGGCTCCGACAGGCGATATGGGGCCCCAGCATTTT.

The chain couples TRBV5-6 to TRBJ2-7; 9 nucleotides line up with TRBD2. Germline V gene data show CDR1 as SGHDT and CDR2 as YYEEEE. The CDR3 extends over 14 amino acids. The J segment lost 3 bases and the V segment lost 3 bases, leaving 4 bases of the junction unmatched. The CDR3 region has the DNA TGTGCCAGCAGCTACTTAGCGGGGGACTACGAGCAGTACTTC. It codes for CASSYLAGDYEQYF.

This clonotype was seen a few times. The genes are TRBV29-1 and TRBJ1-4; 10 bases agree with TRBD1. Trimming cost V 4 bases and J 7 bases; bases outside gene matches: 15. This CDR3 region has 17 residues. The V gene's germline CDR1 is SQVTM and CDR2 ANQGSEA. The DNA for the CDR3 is TGCAGCGTTGCCGGGACAGGGGCTTTGAGTCTAGGTGAAAAACTGTTTTTT. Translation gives CSVAGTGALSLGEKLFF.

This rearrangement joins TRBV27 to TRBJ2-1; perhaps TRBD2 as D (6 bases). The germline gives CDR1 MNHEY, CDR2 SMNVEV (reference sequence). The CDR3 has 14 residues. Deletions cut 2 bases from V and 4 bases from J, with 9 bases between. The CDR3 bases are TGTGCCAGCAGTTTACTAGCGCGGTACAATGAGCAGTTCTTC. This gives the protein CASSLLARYNEQFF.

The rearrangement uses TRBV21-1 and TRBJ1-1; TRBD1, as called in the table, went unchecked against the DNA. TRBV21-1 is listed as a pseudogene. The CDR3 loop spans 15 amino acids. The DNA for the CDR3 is TGTGCCAGCAGCAAGATGGGACAGCCAAACACTGAAGCTTTCTTT. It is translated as CASSKMGQPNTEAFF.

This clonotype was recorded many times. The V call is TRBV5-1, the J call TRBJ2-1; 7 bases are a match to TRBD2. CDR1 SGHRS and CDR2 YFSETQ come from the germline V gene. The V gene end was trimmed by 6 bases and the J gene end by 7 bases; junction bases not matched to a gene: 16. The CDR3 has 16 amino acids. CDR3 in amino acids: CASTALPAGYVNEQFF. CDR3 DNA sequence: TGCGCCAGCACGGCGCTACCAGCGGGGTATGTTAATGAGCAGTTCTTC.

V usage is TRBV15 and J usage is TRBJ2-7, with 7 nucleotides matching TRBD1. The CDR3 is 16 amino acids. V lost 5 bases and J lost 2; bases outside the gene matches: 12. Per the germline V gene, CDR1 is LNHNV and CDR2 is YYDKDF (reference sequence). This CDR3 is CATSAPTQDRPYEQYF. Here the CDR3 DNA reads TGTGCCACCAGCGCCCCAACCCAGGACAGGCCCTACGAGCAGTACTTC.

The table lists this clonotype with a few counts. This chain's CDR3 is CATSGLITGELFF. DNA of the CDR3: TGTGCCACCAGTGGTCTGATCACCGGGGAGCTGTTTTTT. The chain uses TRBV24-1 and TRBJ2-2; the D is unclear. CDR3 length equals 13 residues. Germline values: CDR1 KGHDR, CDR2 SFDVKD. V was shortened by 5 bases and J by 4 bases, with 7 bases between the two germline ends.

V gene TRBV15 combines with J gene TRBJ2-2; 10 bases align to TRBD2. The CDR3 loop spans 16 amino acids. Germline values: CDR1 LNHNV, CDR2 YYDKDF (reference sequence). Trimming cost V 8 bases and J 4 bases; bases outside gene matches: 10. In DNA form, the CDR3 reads TGTGCCACCGGGCCGCTAGCGGGAGTCGCCACCGGGGAGCTGTTTTTT. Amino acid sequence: CATGPLAGVATGELFF. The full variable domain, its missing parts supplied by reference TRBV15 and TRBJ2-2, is DAMVIQNPRYQVTQFGKPVTLSCSQTLNHNVMYWYQQKSSQAPKLLFHYYDKDFNNEADTPDNFQSRRPNTSFCFLDIRSPGLGDTAMYLCATGPLAGVATGELFFGEGSRLTVL.

CDR3 nucleotide sequence: TGTGCCAGCAGCTTGGAATTAAGGACAGGGGATACGCAGTATTTT. Its translation: CASSLELRTGDTQYF. V gene TRBV5-6 combines with J gene TRBJ2-3; TRBD1 matches at 8 bases. This CDR3 is 15 amino acids long. The germline V gene has CDR1 SGHDT and CDR2 YYEEEE. The trim removed 0 bases at V and 6 bases at J, leaving 6 bases unmatched.

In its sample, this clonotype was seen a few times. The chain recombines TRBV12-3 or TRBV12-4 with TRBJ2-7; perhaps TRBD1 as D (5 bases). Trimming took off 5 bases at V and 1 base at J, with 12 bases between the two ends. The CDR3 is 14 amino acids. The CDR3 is CASSLSTVSYEQYF. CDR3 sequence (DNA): TGTGCCAGCAGTCTATCGACAGTTTCCTACGAGCAGTACTTC.

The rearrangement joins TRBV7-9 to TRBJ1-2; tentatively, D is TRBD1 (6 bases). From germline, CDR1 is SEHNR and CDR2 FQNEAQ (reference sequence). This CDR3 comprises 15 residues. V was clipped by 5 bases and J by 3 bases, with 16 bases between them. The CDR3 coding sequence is TGTGCCAGCAGCCCCGTTGGGGGCGCCGACTATGGCTACACCTTC. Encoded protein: CASSPVGGADYGYTF.

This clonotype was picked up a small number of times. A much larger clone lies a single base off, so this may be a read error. CDR3 bases: TGTGCCAGCAGCTTAGCGGGACAGTTGAACACTGAAGCTTTCTTT. It translates to CASSLAGQLNTEAFF. This chain uses TRBV7-2 with TRBJ1-1, with 7 bases lining up with TRBD1. The germline V gene encodes CDR1 SGHTA and CDR2 FQGNSA. J lost 0 bases, V lost 0 bases, and 1 base had no gene match. The CDR3 is 15 amino acids.

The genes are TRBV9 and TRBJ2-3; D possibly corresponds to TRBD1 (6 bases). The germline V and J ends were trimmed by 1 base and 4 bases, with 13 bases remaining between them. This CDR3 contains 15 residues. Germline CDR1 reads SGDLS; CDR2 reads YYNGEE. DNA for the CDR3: TGTGCCAGCAGCGTATCCCTCAGGACAGCAGATACGCAGTATTTT. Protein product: CASSVSLRTADTQYF.

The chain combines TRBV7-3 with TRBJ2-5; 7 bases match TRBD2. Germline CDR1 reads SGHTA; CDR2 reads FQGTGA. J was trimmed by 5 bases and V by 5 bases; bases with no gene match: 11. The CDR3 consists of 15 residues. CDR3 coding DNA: TGTGCCAGCAGCCCCCTAGGCGGGAGAAGCGAGACCCAGTACTTC. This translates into CASSPLGGRSETQYF.

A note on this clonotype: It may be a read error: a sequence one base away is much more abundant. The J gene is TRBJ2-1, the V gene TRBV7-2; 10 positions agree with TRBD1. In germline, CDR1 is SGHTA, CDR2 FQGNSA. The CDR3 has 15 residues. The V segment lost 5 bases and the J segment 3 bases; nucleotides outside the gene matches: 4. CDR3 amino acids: CASSPGQGYYNEQFF. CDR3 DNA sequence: TGTGCCAGCAGCCCGGGACAGGGGTACTACAATGAGCAGTTCTTC.

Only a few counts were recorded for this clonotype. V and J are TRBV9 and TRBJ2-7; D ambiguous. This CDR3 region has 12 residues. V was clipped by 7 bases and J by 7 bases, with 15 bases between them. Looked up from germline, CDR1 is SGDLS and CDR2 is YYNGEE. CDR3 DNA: TGTGCCAGCTCCATAGTTGAAGGAGAGCAGTACTTC. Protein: CASSIVEGEQYF.

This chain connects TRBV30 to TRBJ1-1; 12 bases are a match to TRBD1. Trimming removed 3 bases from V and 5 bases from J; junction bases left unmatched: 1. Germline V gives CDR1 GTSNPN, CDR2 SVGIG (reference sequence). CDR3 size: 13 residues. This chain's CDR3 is CAWRGQGATEAFF. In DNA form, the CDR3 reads TGTGCCTGGAGGGGACAGGGGGCGACTGAAGCTTTCTTT.

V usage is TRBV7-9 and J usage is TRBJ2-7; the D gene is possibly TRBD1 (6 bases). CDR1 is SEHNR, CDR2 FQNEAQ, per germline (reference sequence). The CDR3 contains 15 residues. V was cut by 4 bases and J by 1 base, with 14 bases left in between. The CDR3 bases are TGTGCCAGCAGCTCCTCGGACAGACTTTCCTACGAGCAGTACTTC. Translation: CASSSSDRLSYEQYF.

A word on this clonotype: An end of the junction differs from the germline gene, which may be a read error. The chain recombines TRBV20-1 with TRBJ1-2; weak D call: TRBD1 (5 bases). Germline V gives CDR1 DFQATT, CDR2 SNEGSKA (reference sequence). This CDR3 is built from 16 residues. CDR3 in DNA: TGCAGTGCCAGAGGGGTCTCAAGGGGACTTGTCTATGGCTACACCTTC. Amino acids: CSARGVSRGLVYGYTF.

As DNA, the CDR3 is TGTGCCAGCAGTTTTGGGCAGGGATGGAATCAGCCCCAGCATTTT. Its protein is CASSFGQGWNQPQHF. This chain uses TRBV12-3 or TRBV12-4 with TRBJ1-5; a possible D gene is TRBD1 (5 bases). Trimming removed 3 bases at V and 4 bases at J, with 13 bases between. This CDR3 comprises 15 residues.

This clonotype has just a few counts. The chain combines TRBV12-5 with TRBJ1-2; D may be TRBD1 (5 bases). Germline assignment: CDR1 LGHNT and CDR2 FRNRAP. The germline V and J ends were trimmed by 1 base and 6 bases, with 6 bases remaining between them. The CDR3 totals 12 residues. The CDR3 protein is CASGLAGNGYTF. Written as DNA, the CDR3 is TGTGCTAGTGGTTTGGCAGGGAATGGCTACACCTTC.

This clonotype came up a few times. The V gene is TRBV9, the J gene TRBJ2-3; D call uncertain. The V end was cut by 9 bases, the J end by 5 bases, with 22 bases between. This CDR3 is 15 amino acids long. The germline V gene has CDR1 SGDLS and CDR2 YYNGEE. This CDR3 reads CATPLTGIWGDTQYF. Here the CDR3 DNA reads TGTGCCACCCCCCTTACGGGTATTTGGGGAGATACGCAGTATTTT. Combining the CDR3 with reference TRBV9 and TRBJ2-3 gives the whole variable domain DSGVTQTPKHLITATGQRVTLRCSPRSGDLSVYWYQQSLDQGLQFLIQYYNGEERAKGNILERFSAQQFPDLHSELNLSSLELGDSALYFCATPLTGIWGDTQYFGPGTRLTVL.